The present T cell receptor (beta chain) was sequenced within a study of cytomegalovirus exposure and HLA in healthy donors. Trimming removed 1 base from V and 4 bases from J; junction bases left unmatched: 6. CDR1 is KGHSH and CDR2 is LQKENI in the germline V gene. The CDR3 contains 16 residues. PCR was performed using 60 Vbeta and 13 Jbeta primers. Method: immunoSEQ multiplex PCR; TCRdb's copy keeps in-frame clones and lacks some. There are under 150,000 clones in the sample; approximately 78% occur only once, and approximately 8.1% lies in the top ten. This sequence originates from a woman aged 45-59 years in good health and CMV-seropositive. The gene calls are TRBV18 and TRBJ2-1; 8 bases agree with TRBD2. Material: PBMCs. CDR3 DNA sequence: TGTGCCAGCTCACCACTCGGGGGGGGAGCGTACAATGAGCAGTTCTTC. This sequence encodes CASSPLGGGAYNEQFF.